These T cell receptor beta chains were read from a single sample in a study of shared clonotypes between healthy human individuals. Assay: immunoSEQ multiplex PCR; the TCRdb copy retains only in-frame clones and omits some. Of roughly 2.5 million clones listed, around nine tenths were seen once; the top ten hold about 0.13%. Sequencing was carried out using naive CD4+ T cells sorted from blood. These receptors all come from a man in his late teens or twenties in good health. CDR3s include the opening cysteine and the closing phenylalanine or tryptophan. The order of the fields is D gene, J gene, V gene, clone size, CDR3 length, CDR3 DNA, CDR3 protein. The D gene is left open where the match is weak. Not every row has a clone size; where given, it reads once, few, many or a size class.

>.|TRBJ1-2|TRBV25-1|.|15
TGTGCCAGCAGTGGCCGCCTCAACGCTAACTATGGCTACACCTTC
CASSGRLNANYGYTF
>TRBD1|TRBJ1-2|TRBV29-1|once|13
TGCAGCGTCCGCGGGGGGACAGAGTATGGCTACACCTTC
CSVRGGTEYGYTF
>.|TRBJ1-2|TRBV19|.|14
TGTGCCAGTAGTATCGGTGGGAAAGCGAATGGCTACACCTTC
CASSIGGKANGYTF
>TRBD1|TRBJ2-1|TRBV4-3|.|17
TGCGCCAGCAGCCAAGATTGGGCAGGGGGCGCGGGGAATGAGCAGTTCTTC
CASSQDWAGGAGNEQFF
>.|TRBJ2-1|TRBV19|.|15
TGTGCCAGTACCCCCCAAGGTGGCTCCTACAATGAGCAGTTCTTC
CASTPQGGSYNEQFF
>TRBD2|TRBJ2-5|TRBV19|.|15
TGTGCCAGTAAATCCGAGGCGGGGGGCCAAGAGACCCAGTACTTC
CASKSEAGGQETQYF
>.|TRBJ2-7|TRBV6-5|.|15
TGTGCCAGCAGCCGGTCCGAGAATATGAGGTACGAGCAGTACTTC
CASSRSENMRYEQYF
>.|TRBJ2-2|TRBV9|once|18
TGTGCCAGCAGCGTAGGCGGAGGAAGTCTGGGGAACACCGGGGAGCTGTTTTTT
CASSVGGGSLGNTGELFF
>.|TRBJ2-4|TRBV19|.|15
TGTGCCAGTAGTGCTGGGTCTTTAGGCAAAAACATTCAGTACTTC
CASSAGSLGKNIQYF
>TRBD1|TRBJ2-1|TRBV18|.|15
TGTGCCAGCTCAACTAGCCGGGACAGGTCCCCTCCCCAGTTCTTC
CASSTSRDRSPPQFF
>.|TRBJ2-1|TRBV6-1|.|12
TGTGCCAGCCTAAAAGGGTACAATGAGCAGTTCTTC
CASLKGYNEQFF
>.|TRBJ1-6|TRBV28|.|13
TGTGCCAGCAGTTTATCGGGGATCTCACCCCTCCACTTT
CASSLSGISPLHF
>.|TRBJ1-2|TRBV7-2|.|13
TGTGCCAGCAGCTTCGTAAAGAACTATGGCTACACCTTC
CASSFVKNYGYTF
>.|TRBJ2-5|TRBV7-2|.|14
TGTGCCAGCAGCCTTGGACTCTGGAGGGAGACCCAGTACTTC
CASSLGLWRETQYF
>TRBD2|TRBJ2-7|TRBV7-2|.|14
TGTGCCAGCAGCTTAGAGGGACTAGCGTCCGAGCAGTACTTC
CASSLEGLASEQYF
>.|TRBJ2-7|TRBV7-8|.|16
TGTGCCAGCAGCTTAGGAGTACAACAGGGAGTATACGAGCAGTACTTC
CASSLGVQQGVYEQYF
>.|TRBJ2-2|TRBV6-1|once|14
TGTGCCAGCAGTCCAGGGTCTAACACCGGGGAGCTGTTTTTT
CASSPGSNTGELFF
>TRBD1|TRBJ2-1|TRBV6-6|.|15
TGTGCCAGCAGAACGGGACAGGGGTACTACAATGAGCAGTTCTTC
CASRTGQGYYNEQFF
>.|TRBJ1-4|TRBV19|once|15
TGTGCCAGTAAAGGTGGGGCGCTGGGAGAGGAAAAACTGTTTTTT
CASKGGALGEEKLFF
>TRBD2|TRBJ2-3|TRBV5-1|.|13
TGCGCCAGCAGCCAGACTAGCAAGGATACGCAGTATTTT
CASSQTSKDTQYF
>.|TRBJ2-7|TRBV10-2|.|15
TGCGCCAGCAGTGAGTCATGGGGGAGCTCCTACGAGCAGTACTTC
CASSESWGSSYEQYF
>TRBD2|TRBJ2-3|TRBV18|.|16
TGTGCCAGCTCCCTGGGACTAGCGGCGGGCACAGATACGCAGTATTTT
CASSLGLAAGTDTQYF
>TRBD1|TRBJ1-5|TRBV19|.|17
TGTGCCAGTAGTATTACACAGGGGGCGTATAGCAATCAGCCCCAGCATTTT
CASSITQGAYSNQPQHF
>.|TRBJ1-4|TRBV6-6|.|13
TGTGCTACTAGCTGGGCAGGCAATGAAAAACTGTTTTTT
CATSWAGNEKLFF
>.|TRBJ1-2|TRBV4-1|.|17
TGCGCCAGCAGCCAAGGGAACCTTGAGACTGAGTTATATGGCTACACCTTC
CASSQGNLETELYGYTF
>.|TRBJ1-3|TRBV6-5|.|11
TGTGCCAGCACCAAGGGAGACACCATATATTTT
CASTKGDTIYF
>.|TRBJ1-2|TRBV25-1|.|13
TGTGCCAGCAGTGAATCCCAAACCCGGGGCTACACCTTC
CASSESQTRGYTF
>TRBD1|TRBJ2-6|TRBV7-6|.|19
TGTGCCAGCAGCTTTCCGGGACAGGGGGTAGGACCTGGGGCCAACGTCCTGACTTTC
CASSFPGQGVGPGANVLTF